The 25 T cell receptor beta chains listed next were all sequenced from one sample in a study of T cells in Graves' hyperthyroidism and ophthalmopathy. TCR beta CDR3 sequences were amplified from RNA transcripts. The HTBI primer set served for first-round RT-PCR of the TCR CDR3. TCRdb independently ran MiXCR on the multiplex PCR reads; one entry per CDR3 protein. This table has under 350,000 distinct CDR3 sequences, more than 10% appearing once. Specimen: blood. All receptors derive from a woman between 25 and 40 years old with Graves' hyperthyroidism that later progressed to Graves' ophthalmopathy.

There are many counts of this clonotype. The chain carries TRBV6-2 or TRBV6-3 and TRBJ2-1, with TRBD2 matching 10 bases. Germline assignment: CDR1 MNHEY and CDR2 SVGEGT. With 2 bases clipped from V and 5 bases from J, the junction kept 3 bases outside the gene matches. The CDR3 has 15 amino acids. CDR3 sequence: CASSYQLAGDNEQFF. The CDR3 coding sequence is TGTGCCAGCAGTTACCAGCTAGCGGGAGACAATGAGCAGTTCTTC.

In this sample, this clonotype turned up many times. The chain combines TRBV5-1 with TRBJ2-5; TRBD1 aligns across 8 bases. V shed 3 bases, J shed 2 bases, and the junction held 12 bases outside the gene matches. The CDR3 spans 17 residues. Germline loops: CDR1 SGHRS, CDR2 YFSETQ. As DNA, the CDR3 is TGCGCCAGCAGCTCTATTGGACAGGGTAGTCGACAAGAGACCCAGTACTTC. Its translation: CASSSIGQGSRQETQYF.

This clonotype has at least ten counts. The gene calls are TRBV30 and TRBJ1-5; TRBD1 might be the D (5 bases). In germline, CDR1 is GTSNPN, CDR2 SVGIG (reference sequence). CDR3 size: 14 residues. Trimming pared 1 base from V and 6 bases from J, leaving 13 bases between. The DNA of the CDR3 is TGTGCCTGGAGTGGTACCGGGGGGGGTCAGCCCCAGCATTTT. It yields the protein CAWSGTGGGQPQHF.

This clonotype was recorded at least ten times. This chain's CDR3 is CASSFGTHNEQFF. DNA for the CDR3: TGTGCCAGCAGTTTCGGGACTCACAATGAGCAGTTCTTC. The rearrangement links TRBV11-2 to TRBJ2-1; TRBD2 might be the D (6 bases). From germline, CDR1 is SGHAT and CDR2 FQNNGV. The CDR3 runs 13 residues. V was pared by 6 bases and J by 5 bases, with 11 bases between. Supplemented by reference TRBV11-2 and TRBJ2-1, the full variable domain reads EAGVAQSPRYKIIEKRQSVAFWCNPISGHATLYWYQQILGQGPKLLIQFQNNGVVDDSQLPKDRFSAERLKGVDSTLKIQPAKLEDSAVYLCASSFGTHNEQFFGPGTRLTVL.

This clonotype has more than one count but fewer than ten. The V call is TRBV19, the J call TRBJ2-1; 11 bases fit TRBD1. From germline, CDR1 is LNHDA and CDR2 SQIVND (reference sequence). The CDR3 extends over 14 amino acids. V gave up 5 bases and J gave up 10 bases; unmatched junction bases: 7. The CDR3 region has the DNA TGTGCCAGTAGTCCCGGGACAGGGGGATGGGAGCAGTTCTTC. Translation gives CASSPGTGGWEQFF.

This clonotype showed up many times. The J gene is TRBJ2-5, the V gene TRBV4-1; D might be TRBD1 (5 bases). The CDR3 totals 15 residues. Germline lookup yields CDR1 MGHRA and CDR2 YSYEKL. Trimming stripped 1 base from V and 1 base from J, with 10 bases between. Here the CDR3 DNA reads TGCGCCAGCAGCCAAGGTCCAGGGATCCAAGAGACCCAGTACTTC. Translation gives CASSQGPGIQETQYF.

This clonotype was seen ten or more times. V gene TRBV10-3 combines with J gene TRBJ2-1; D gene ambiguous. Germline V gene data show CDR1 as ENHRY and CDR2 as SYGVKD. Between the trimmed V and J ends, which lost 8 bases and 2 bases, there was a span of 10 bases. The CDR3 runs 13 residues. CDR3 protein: CAISAGTYNEQFF. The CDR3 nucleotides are TGTGCCATCTCAGCAGGAACCTACAATGAGCAGTTCTTC.

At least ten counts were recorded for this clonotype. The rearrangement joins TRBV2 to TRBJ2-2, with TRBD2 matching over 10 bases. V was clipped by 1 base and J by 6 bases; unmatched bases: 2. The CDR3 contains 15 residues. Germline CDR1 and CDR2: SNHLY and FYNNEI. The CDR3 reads CASSEGLAGAGELFF. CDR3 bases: TGTGCCAGCAGTGAAGGGCTAGCGGGAGCCGGGGAGCTGTTTTTT.

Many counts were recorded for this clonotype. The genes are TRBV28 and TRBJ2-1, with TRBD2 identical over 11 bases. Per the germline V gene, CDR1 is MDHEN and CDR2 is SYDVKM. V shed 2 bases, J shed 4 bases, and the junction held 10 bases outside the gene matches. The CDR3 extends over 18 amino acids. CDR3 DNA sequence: TGTGCCAGCAGTTTAGAACTAGCGGGAGTTAGTTCATACAATGAGCAGTTCTTC. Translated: CASSLELAGVSSYNEQFF.

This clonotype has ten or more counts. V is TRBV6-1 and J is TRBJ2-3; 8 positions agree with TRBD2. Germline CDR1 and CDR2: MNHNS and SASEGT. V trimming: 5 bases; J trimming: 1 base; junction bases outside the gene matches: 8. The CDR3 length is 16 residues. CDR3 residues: CASSPEAGAGTDTQYF. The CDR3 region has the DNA TGTGCCAGCAGTCCGGAAGCGGGAGCGGGCACAGATACGCAGTATTTT.

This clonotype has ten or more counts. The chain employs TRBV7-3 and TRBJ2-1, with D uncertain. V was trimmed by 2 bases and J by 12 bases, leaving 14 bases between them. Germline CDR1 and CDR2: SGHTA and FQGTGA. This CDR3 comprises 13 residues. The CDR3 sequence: CASSLSGGLGQFF. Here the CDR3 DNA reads TGTGCCAGCAGCTTATCGGGTGGGCTGGGGCAGTTCTTC.

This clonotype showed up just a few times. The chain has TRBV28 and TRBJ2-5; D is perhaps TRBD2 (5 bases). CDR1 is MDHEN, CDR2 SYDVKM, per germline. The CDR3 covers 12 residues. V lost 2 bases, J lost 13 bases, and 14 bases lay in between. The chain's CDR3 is CASSLKVGRAYF. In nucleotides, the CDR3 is TGTGCCAGCAGTTTAAAGGTCGGGCGGGCGTACTTC. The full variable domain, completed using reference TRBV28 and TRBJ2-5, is DVKVTQSSRYLVKRTGEKVFLECVQDMDHENMFWYRQDPGLGLRLIYFSYDVKMKEKGDIPEGYSVSREKKERFSLILESASTNQTSMYLCASSLKVGRAYFGPGTRLLVL.

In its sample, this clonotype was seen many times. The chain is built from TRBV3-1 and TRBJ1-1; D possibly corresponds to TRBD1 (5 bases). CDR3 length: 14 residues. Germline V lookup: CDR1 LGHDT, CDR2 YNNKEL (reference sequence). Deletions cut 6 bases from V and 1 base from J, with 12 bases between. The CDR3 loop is CASRPTVSNTEAFF. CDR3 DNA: TGTGCCAGCAGACCGACAGTATCGAACACTGAAGCTTTCTTT. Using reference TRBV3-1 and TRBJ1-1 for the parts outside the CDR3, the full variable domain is DTAVSQTPKYLVTQMGNDKSIKCEQNLGHDTMYWYKQDSKKFLKIMFSYNNKELIINETVPNRFSPKSPDKAHLNLHINSLELGDSAVYFCASRPTVSNTEAFFGQGTRLTVV.

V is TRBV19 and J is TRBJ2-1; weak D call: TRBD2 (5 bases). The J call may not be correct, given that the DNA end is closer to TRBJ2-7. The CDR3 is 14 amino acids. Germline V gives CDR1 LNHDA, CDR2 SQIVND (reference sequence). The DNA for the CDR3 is TGTGCCAGTAGTATAGGTACGGACTCTAATGAGCAGTACTTC. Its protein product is CASSIGTDSNEQYF.

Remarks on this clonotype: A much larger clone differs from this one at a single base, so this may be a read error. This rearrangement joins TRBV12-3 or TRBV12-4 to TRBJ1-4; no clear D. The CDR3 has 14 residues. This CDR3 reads CASSFRSSKEKLVF. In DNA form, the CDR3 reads TGTGCCAGCAGCTTCCGGTCCTCGAAGGAAAAACTGGTTTTT.

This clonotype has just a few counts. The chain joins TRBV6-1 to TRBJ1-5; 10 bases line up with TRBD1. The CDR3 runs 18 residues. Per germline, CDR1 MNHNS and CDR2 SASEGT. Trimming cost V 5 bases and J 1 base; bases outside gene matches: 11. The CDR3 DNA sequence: TGTGCCAGCAGTCGCGGGACAGGGGTTGGGGGGAGCAATCAGCCCCAGCATTTT. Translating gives CASSRGTGVGGSNQPQHF.

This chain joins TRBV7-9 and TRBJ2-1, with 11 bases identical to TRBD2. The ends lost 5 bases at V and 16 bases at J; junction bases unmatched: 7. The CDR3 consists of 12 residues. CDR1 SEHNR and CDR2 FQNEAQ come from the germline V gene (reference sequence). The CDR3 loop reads CASSATLAGEFF. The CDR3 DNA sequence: TGTGCCAGCAGCGCTACACTAGCGGGAGAATTCTTC.

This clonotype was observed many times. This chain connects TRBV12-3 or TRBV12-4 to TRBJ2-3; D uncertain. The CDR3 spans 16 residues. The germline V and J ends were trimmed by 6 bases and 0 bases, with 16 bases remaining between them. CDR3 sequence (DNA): TGTGCCAGCAGGCGACCGACCACCTCAAGCACAGATACGCAGTATTTT. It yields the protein CASRRPTTSSTDTQYF.

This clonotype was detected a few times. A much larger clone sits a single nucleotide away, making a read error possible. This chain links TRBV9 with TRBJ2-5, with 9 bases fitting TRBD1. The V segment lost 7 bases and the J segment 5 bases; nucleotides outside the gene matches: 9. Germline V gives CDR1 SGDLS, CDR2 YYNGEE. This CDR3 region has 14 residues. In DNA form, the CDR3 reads TGTGCCAGCTGCGCAGCACAGGGGGCCGAGACCCAGTACTTC. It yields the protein CASCAAQGAETQYF.

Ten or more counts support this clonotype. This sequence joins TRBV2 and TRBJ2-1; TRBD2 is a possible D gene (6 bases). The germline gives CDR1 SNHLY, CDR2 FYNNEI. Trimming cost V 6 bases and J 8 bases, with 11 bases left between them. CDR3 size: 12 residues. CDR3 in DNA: TGTGCCAGCAGAGGGACTCCATATGAGCAGTTCTTC. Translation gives CASRGTPYEQFF.

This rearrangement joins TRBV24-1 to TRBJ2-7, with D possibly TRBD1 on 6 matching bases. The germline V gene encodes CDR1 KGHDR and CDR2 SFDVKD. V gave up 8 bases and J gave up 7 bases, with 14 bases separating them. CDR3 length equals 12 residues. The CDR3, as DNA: TGTGCCACCACCAGGGGACGGCGAGAGCAGTACTTC. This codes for CATTRGRREQYF.

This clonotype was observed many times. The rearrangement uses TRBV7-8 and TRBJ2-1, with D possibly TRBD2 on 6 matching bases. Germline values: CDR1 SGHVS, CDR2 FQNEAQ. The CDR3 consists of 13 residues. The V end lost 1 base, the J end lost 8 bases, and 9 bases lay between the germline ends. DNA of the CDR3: TGTGCCAGCAGCTTAGGAACTAGCTATGAGCAGTTCTTC. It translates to CASSLGTSYEQFF.

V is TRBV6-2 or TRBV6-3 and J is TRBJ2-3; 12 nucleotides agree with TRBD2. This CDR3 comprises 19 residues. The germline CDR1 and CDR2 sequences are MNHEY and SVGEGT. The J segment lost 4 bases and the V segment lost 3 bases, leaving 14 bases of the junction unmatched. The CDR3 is CASSYSLAGGPYWADTQYF. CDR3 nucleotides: TGTGCCAGCAGTTATTCCCTAGCGGGAGGGCCCTATTGGGCAGATACGCAGTATTTT.

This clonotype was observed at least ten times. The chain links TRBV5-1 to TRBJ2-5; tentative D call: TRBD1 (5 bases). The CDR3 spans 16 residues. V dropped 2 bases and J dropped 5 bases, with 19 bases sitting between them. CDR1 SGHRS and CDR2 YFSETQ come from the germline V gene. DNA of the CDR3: TGCGCCAGCAGCTTTGTGTGGGAAGGGGAACTGGAGACCCAGTACTTC. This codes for CASSFVWEGELETQYF. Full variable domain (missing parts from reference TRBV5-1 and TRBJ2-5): KAGVTQTPRYLIKTRGQQVTLSCSPISGHRSVSWYQQTPGQGLQFLFEYFSETQRNKGNFPGRFSGRQFSNSRSEMNVSTLELGDSALYLCASSFVWEGELETQYFGPGTRLLVL.

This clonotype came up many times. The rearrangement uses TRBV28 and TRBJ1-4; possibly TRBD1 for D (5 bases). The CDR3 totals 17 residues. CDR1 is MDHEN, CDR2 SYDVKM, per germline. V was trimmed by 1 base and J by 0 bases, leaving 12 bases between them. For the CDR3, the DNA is TGTGCCAGCAGTTTATCGATGGGGCGACCAACTAATGAAAAACTGTTTTTT. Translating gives CASSLSMGRPTNEKLFF.